The entry below describes one T cell receptor (beta chain). Method: immunoSEQ multiplex PCR; TCRdb's copy keeps in-frame clones and lacks some. This sample has more than 2 million clones, with 95% found just once. These data are taken from a study of shared clonotypes between healthy human individuals. The CDR3 spans 14 residues. Trimming removed 0 bases at V and 7 bases at J, with 8 bases between. The germline V gene has CDR1 SGHRS and CDR2 YFSETQ. The sequence was collected from a man between 18 and 35 years old in good health. The sample was naive CD4+ T cells sorted from blood. The subset here: CD45RA+ positively selected. The chain recombines TRBV5-1 with TRBJ1-6; D is unresolved. The CDR3 DNA reads TGCGCCAGCAGCTTGGATGGCAGGAATTCACCCCTCCACTTT. Translated, it gives CASSLDGRNSPLHF. The full variable domain, rest sourced from reference TRBV5-1 and TRBJ1-6, is KAGVTQTPRYLIKTRGQQVTLSCSPISGHRSVSWYQQTPGQGLQFLFEYFSETQRNKGNFPGRFSGRQFSNSRSEMNVSTLELGDSALYLCASSLDGRNSPLHFGNGTRLTVT.